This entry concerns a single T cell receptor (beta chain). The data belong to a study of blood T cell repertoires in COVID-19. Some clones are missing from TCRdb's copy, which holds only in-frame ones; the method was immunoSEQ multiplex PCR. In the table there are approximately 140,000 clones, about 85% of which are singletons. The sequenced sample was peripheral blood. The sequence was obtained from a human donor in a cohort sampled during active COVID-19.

The CDR3 nucleotides read TGTGCCAGCAGCTTAAGCGGGACAGGGAACTATGGCTACACCTTC. Encoded protein: CASSLSGTGNYGYTF. The genes are TRBV5-6 and TRBJ1-2; 9 nucleotides match TRBD1. The CDR3 is 15 residues long. The junction had 4 bases not matched to a gene; V was cut back by 2 bases and J by 2 bases. Germline V gene data show CDR1 as SGHDT and CDR2 as YYEEEE.